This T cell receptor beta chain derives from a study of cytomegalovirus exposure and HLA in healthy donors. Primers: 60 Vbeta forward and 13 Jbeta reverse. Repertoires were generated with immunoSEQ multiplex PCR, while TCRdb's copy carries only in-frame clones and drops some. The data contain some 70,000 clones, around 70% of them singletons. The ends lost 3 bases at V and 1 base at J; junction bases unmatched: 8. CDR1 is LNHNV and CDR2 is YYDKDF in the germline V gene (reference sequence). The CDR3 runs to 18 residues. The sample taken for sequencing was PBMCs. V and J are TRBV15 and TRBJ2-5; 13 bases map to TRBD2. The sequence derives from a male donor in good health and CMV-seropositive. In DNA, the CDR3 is TGTGCCACCAGCAGTTTCGGGACTAGCGGGATTCGCCAAGAGACCCAGTACTTC. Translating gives CATSSFGTSGIRQETQYF.